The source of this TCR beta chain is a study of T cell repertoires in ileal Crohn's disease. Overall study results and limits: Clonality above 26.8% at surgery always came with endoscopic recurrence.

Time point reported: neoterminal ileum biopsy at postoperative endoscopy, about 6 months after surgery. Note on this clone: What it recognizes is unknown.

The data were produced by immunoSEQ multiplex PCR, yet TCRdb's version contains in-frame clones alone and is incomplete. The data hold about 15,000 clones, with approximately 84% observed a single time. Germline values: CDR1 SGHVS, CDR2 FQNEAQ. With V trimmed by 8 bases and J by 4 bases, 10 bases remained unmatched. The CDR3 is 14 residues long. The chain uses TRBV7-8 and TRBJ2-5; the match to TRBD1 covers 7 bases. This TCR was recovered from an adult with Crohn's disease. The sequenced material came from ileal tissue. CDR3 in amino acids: CASRTTGVGETQYF. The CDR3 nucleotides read TGTGCCAGCCGAACAACAGGGGTGGGAGAGACCCAGTACTTC.